The following is a T cell receptor beta chain sequence with its context. The CDR3 contains 18 residues. Germline CDR1 reads KGHDR; CDR2 reads SFDVKD. V lost 3 bases, J lost 10 bases, and 12 bases stayed unmatched. This sample stems from a study of blood T cell repertoires in COVID-19. Turning to the study itself: The samples span acute and convalescent COVID-19 from the United States, Italy and Spain. Sample material is recorded as cDNA or gDNA derived from T cells, B-cell-depleted T cells, or PBMCs.

In the study's own analysis: Using reference gene primer amplification, nucleated cell counts were estimated. The data were produced by immunoSEQ multiplex PCR, yet TCRdb's version contains in-frame clones alone and is incomplete. The V and J calls and the clone size are those of that table, but D and trimming were determined from the DNA. The table lists more than 85,000 clones, roughly 86% of them singletons, with roughly 6% in the top ten. Source material: peripheral blood. The rearrangement links TRBV24-1 to TRBJ2-1; 15 nucleotides align to TRBD2. This TCR came from a woman aged 55-69 years with acute or convalescent COVID-19. CDR3 in amino acids: CATSDAGLAGGSTEEQFF. In DNA form, the CDR3 reads TGTGCCACCAGTGATGCGGGACTAGCGGGAGGAAGTACGGAAGAGCAGTTCTTC.